The 15 T cell receptor beta chains below were found in one sample sequenced in a study of OX40 agonist ivuxolimab in advanced cancers. Measured with immunoSEQ multiplex PCR; TCRdb has only the in-frame clones, and not every one. The data show 100,000 or so clones, with 65% to 90% seen just once and 1.5% to 2.5% held by the top ten. The starting material was CD4+ or CD8+ T cells sorted from blood, obtained in a trial of the OX40 agonist ivuxolimab. Receptor source: an adult with an advanced solid tumor such as melanoma, head and neck, liver or kidney cancer.

The V and J genes are TRBV5-4 and TRBJ2-1, with D perhaps TRBD2 (6 bases). The CDR3 loop spans 16 amino acids. Looked up from germline, CDR1 is SGHNT and CDR2 is YYREEE (reference sequence). Trimming removed 3 bases at V and 7 bases at J, with 20 bases between. The CDR3 spells CASSSLGGGTGNEQFF. Written as DNA, the CDR3 is TGTGCCAGCAGCTCTCTTGGGGGAGGTACGGGAAATGAGCAGTTCTTC.

This clone was detected only a few times. The rearrangement joins TRBV5-1 to TRBJ2-6; 9 nucleotides align to TRBD2. This CDR3 comprises 16 residues. Germline V gene lookup returns CDR1 SGHRS and CDR2 YFSETQ. Germline trimming cut 5 bases from V and 2 bases from J; bases unmatched to any gene: 5. CDR3 sequence: CASSGAGGPGANVLTF. The CDR3 DNA sequence: TGCGCCAGCAGTGGCGCGGGAGGGCCTGGGGCCAACGTCCTGACTTTC.

The CDR3 DNA sequence: TGTGCCAGCTCACTCCGGGGGGACCCTTCCTACGAGCAGTACTTC. Translated: CASSLRGDPSYEQYF. V usage is TRBV18 and J usage is TRBJ2-7; 7 positions agree with TRBD2. Per germline, CDR1 KGHSH and CDR2 LQKENI. This CDR3 comprises 15 residues. Germline trimming cut 4 bases from V and 1 base from J; bases unmatched to any gene: 7.

V and J are TRBV5-1 and TRBJ2-2; 8 nucleotides align to TRBD1. The ends lost 4 bases at V and 6 bases at J; junction bases unmatched: 5. The CDR3 contains 14 residues. Per germline, CDR1 SGHRS and CDR2 YFSETQ. The CDR3 loop reads CASSLKQGAGELFF. In DNA, the CDR3 is TGCGCCAGCAGCCTAAAACAGGGGGCCGGGGAGCTGTTTTTT.

V gene TRBV7-2 combines with J gene TRBJ2-3; 14 nucleotides align to TRBD2. CDR1 SGHTA and CDR2 FQGNSA come from the germline V gene. This CDR3 region has 18 residues. J gave up 4 bases and V 1 base, and 7 bases lay outside the gene matches. The CDR3 here is CASSLVGTSGSIADTQYF. The CDR3, as DNA: TGTGCCAGCAGCTTAGTAGGGACTAGCGGGAGCATCGCAGATACGCAGTATTTT.

The chain couples TRBV30 to TRBJ1-1; D is uncertain. CDR3 length equals 14 residues. Trimming removed 2 bases from V and 2 bases from J, with 12 bases in between. CDR1 GTSNPN and CDR2 SVGIG come from the germline V gene (reference sequence). CDR3 in amino acids: CAWSRRRLNTEAFF. The CDR3 DNA sequence: TGTGCCTGGAGTCGCCGGAGACTTAACACTGAAGCTTTCTTT. Filled out from reference TRBV30 and TRBJ1-1, the complete variable domain reads SQTIHQWPATLVQPVGSPLSLECTVEGTSNPNLYWYRQAAGRGLQLLFYSVGIGQISSEVPQNLSASRPQDRQFILSSKKLLLSDSGFYLCAWSRRRLNTEAFFGQGTRLTVV.

The chain couples TRBV11-3 to TRBJ2-7; D uncertain. The length of the CDR3 is 11 residues. CDR1 is SGHNT and CDR2 is YENEEA in the germline V gene. Trimming cost V 5 bases and J 0 bases, with 2 bases left between them. CDR3 coding DNA: TGTGCCAGCAGCCCCTCCTACGAGCAGTACTTC. Its translation is CASSPSYEQYF.

The chain couples TRBV2 to TRBJ2-7; TRBD1 matches at 8 bases. Germline V CDR1 and CDR2: SNHLY, FYNNEI. This CDR3 region has 17 residues. V lost 2 bases and J lost 2; bases outside the gene matches: 11. The CDR3 bases are TGTGCCAGCAGTGAACCCCAGGGGGCGACCCTAACCTACGAGCAGTACTTC. Translated: CASSEPQGATLTYEQYF. Full variable domain (outside the CDR3, taken from reference TRBV2 and TRBJ2-7): EPEVTQTPSHQVTQMGQEVILRCVPISNHLYFYWYRQILGQKVEFLVSFYNNEISEKSEIFDDQFSVERPDGSNFTLKIRSTKLEDSAMYFCASSEPQGATLTYEQYFGPGTRLTVT.

This clone occurred a few times. This chain connects TRBV6-1 to TRBJ2-6; D ambiguous. V was trimmed by 6 bases and J by 0 bases, leaving 9 bases between them. The CDR3 contains 15 residues. CDR1 is MNHNS and CDR2 is SASEGT in the germline V gene. The CDR3 DNA reads TGTGCCAGCAGGGTCCACAGCTCTGGGGCCAACGTCCTGACTTTC. Protein product: CASRVHSSGANVLTF.

The sample holds one count of this clone. V is TRBV7-2 and J is TRBJ1-2; 10 bases map to TRBD1. The V gene's germline CDR1 is SGHTA and CDR2 FQGNSA. The ends lost 4 bases at V and 9 bases at J; junction bases unmatched: 8. CDR3 length: 14 residues. CDR3 nucleotide sequence: TGTGCCAGCAGCTCTTTCGGGACAGGGGACAGCTACACCTTC. Residues: CASSSFGTGDSYTF. The entire variable domain, with the rest obtained from reference TRBV7-2 and TRBJ1-2, is as follows: GAGVSQSPSNKVTEKGKDVELRCDPISGHTALYWYRQSLGQGLEFLIYFQGNSAPDKSGLPSDRFSAERTGGSVSTLTIQRTQQEDSAVYLCASSSFGTGDSYTFGSGTRLTVV.

V usage is TRBV10-3 and J usage is TRBJ1-5, with D uncertain. CDR1 and CDR2 from the germline V gene are ENHRY and SYGVKD. The V end was cut by 6 bases, the J end by 7 bases, with 13 bases between. This CDR3 region has 13 residues. This CDR3 reads CAISQDDNQPQHF. DNA of the CDR3: TGTGCCATCAGCCAGGATGATAACCAGCCCCAGCATTTT.

The chain employs TRBV7-9 and TRBJ2-1, with a tentative D call TRBD2 (6 bases). The length of the CDR3 is 15 residues. Trimming cost V 0 bases and J 5 bases, with 11 bases left between them. From germline, CDR1 is SEHNR and CDR2 FQNEAQ (reference sequence). CDR3 bases: TGTGCCAGCAGCTTAGCTGGAGGGAGCCACAATGAGCAGTTCTTC. This codes for CASSLAGGSHNEQFF.

V gene TRBV2 combines with J gene TRBJ2-3, with TRBD1 matching 7 bases. Germline assignment: CDR1 SNHLY and CDR2 FYNNEI. J was trimmed by 5 bases and V by 6 bases; bases with no gene match: 5. The CDR3 has 13 amino acids. CDR3 amino acids: CASRVTGVDTQYF. The CDR3, as DNA: TGTGCCAGCAGAGTAACAGGGGTAGATACGCAGTATTTT.

V gene TRBV4-2 combines with J gene TRBJ2-3; D is unclear. Deletions cut 1 base from V and 2 bases from J, with 7 bases between. The CDR3 consists of 14 residues. CDR1 is LGHNA and CDR2 is YNFKEQ in the germline V gene. CDR3 bases: TGTGCCAGCAGCCAAGTGGGGATCACAGATACGCAGTATTTT. It codes for CASSQVGITDTQYF.

This clone showed up just a few times. The chain joins TRBV25-1 to TRBJ2-1; the match to TRBD2 covers 9 bases. The CDR3 has 16 residues. V trimming: 5 bases; J trimming: 7 bases; junction bases outside the gene matches: 12. Germline-derived CDR1 and CDR2 are MGHDK and SYGVNS. The CDR3: CASSTSRGRAANEQFF. The CDR3 region has the DNA TGTGCCAGCAGTACTTCTCGCGGGAGGGCCGCGAATGAGCAGTTCTTC.